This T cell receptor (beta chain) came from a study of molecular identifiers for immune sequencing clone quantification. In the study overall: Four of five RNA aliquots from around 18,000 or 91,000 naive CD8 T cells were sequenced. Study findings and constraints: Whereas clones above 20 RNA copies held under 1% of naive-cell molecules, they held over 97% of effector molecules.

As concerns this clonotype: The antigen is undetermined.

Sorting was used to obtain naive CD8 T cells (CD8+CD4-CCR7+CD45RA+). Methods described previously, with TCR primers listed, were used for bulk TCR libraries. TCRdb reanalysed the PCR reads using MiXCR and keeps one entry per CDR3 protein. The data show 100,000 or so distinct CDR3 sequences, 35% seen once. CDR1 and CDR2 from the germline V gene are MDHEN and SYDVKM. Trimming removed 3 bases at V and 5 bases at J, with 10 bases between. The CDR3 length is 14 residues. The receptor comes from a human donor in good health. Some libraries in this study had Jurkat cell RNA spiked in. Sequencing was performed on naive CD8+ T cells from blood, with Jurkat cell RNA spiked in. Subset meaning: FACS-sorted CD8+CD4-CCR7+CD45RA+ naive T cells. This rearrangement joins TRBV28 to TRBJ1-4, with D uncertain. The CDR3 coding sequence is TGTGCCAGCAGTTTTGTCAGACTAAATGAAAAACTGTTTTTT. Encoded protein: CASSFVRLNEKLFF.